A selection of T cell receptor beta chains follows, all from one sample in a study of blood T cell repertoires in COVID-19. The assay was immunoSEQ multiplex PCR, and TCRdb's table has in-frame clones only and misses some. This sample carries some 370,000 clones, more than 80% of them seen once, and the ten largest clones take 1.2%. The source material was peripheral blood. The receptors were gathered from a man between 40 and 49 years old with acute or convalescent COVID-19. CDR3s include the opening cysteine and the closing phenylalanine or tryptophan. The D gene is left open where the match is weak. Only some rows state a clone size, as once, few, many or a class for expanded clones.

v_call: TRBV14; j_call: TRBJ2-7; clone_size: .; cdr3_length: 13; d_call: TRBD2; cdr3_nt: TGTGCCAGCAGCAATCCCCTAGCGGGGAAGCAGTACTTC; cdr3_aa: CASSNPLAGKQYF
v_call: TRBV6-2/TRBV6-3; j_call: TRBJ1-2; clone_size: .; cdr3_length: 13; d_call: TRBD1; cdr3_nt: TGTGCCAGCAGTTTACAGGGGCGGCATGGCTACACCTTC; cdr3_aa: CASSLQGRHGYTF
v_call: TRBV7-2; j_call: TRBJ1-6; clone_size: .; cdr3_length: 14; d_call: TRBD1; cdr3_nt: TGTGCCAGCAGCTTAGAGGGGGCTGTTTCACCCCTCCACTTT; cdr3_aa: CASSLEGAVSPLHF
v_call: TRBV9; j_call: TRBJ2-1; clone_size: .; cdr3_length: 14; d_call: .; cdr3_nt: TGTGCCAGCAGCGTATCTCTAGGCCCCAATGAGCAGTTCTTC; cdr3_aa: CASSVSLGPNEQFF
v_call: TRBV7-9; j_call: TRBJ1-6; clone_size: .; cdr3_length: 15; d_call: TRBD1; cdr3_nt: TGTGCCAGCAGAGCAGACAGGGCCCTTAATTCACCCCTCCACTTT; cdr3_aa: CASRADRALNSPLHF
v_call: TRBV25-1; j_call: TRBJ2-1; clone_size: .; cdr3_length: 15; d_call: TRBD1; cdr3_nt: TGTGCCAGCAGTGTCTACCGGGACAGTATCAATGAGCAGTTCTTC; cdr3_aa: CASSVYRDSINEQFF
v_call: TRBV18; j_call: TRBJ1-5; clone_size: .; cdr3_length: 13; d_call: TRBD1; cdr3_nt: TGTGCCAGCTCAAGGGGGCACAATCAGCCCCAGCATTTT; cdr3_aa: CASSRGHNQPQHF
v_call: TRBV3-1/TRBV3-2; j_call: TRBJ1-1; clone_size: .; cdr3_length: 12; d_call: .; cdr3_nt: TGTGCCAGCAGCCAGGATTACAGGGAAGCTTTCTTT; cdr3_aa: CASSQDYREAFF
v_call: TRBV28; j_call: TRBJ2-7; clone_size: few; cdr3_length: 15; d_call: TRBD1; cdr3_nt: TGTGCCAGCGTCCCGACAGGGGCAGAATCCTACGAGCAGTACTTC; cdr3_aa: CASVPTGAESYEQYF
v_call: TRBV23-1; j_call: TRBJ2-2; clone_size: .; cdr3_length: 15; d_call: TRBD1; cdr3_nt: TGCGCCAGCAGTGGAAGCAGGGGGACCACCGGGGAGCTGTTTTTT; cdr3_aa: CASSGSRGTTGELFF
v_call: TRBV2; j_call: TRBJ2-3; clone_size: .; cdr3_length: 14; d_call: TRBD1; cdr3_nt: TGTGCCAGCCGCCGGGACAGGGGACCAGATACGCAGTATTTT; cdr3_aa: CASRRDRGPDTQYF
v_call: TRBV7-3; j_call: TRBJ2-1; clone_size: .; cdr3_length: 13; d_call: .; cdr3_nt: TGTGCCAGCAGCTTATGGCAGGCCAATGAGCAGTTCTTC; cdr3_aa: CASSLWQANEQFF
v_call: TRBV7-8; j_call: TRBJ2-5; clone_size: .; cdr3_length: 18; d_call: TRBD2; cdr3_nt: TGTGCCAGCAGCTTAATGTTAGGCGGGGGGGCGATTCAAGAGACCCAGTACTTC; cdr3_aa: CASSLMLGGGAIQETQYF
v_call: TRBV6-5; j_call: TRBJ1-5; clone_size: .; cdr3_length: 13; d_call: .; cdr3_nt: TGTGCCAGCAGTTACTCCCAGGGGAAGCCCCAGCATTTT; cdr3_aa: CASSYSQGKPQHF
v_call: TRBV6-2/TRBV6-3; j_call: TRBJ1-1; clone_size: .; cdr3_length: 14; d_call: .; cdr3_nt: TGTGCCAGCAGTTTTCCCCGCTTGGGCGCTGAAGCTTTCTTT; cdr3_aa: CASSFPRLGAEAFF
v_call: TRBV2; j_call: TRBJ1-4; clone_size: .; cdr3_length: 15; d_call: .; cdr3_nt: TGTGCCAGCAGTGAACTATCTGCAACTAATGAAAAACTGTTTTTT; cdr3_aa: CASSELSATNEKLFF
v_call: TRBV5-5; j_call: TRBJ1-2; clone_size: .; cdr3_length: 14; d_call: TRBD1; cdr3_nt: TGTGCCAGCAGAATCCCAGGGGGCGACTATGGCTACACCTTC; cdr3_aa: CASRIPGGDYGYTF
v_call: TRBV9; j_call: TRBJ1-2; clone_size: once; cdr3_length: 13; d_call: .; cdr3_nt: TGTGCCAGCAGCCCCGGGACTGACTATGGCTACACCTTC; cdr3_aa: CASSPGTDYGYTF
v_call: TRBV9; j_call: TRBJ2-7; clone_size: .; cdr3_length: 16; d_call: .; cdr3_nt: TGTGCCAGCAGCGTAGGTGGGGGGGCAGACTCCTACGAGCAGTACTTC; cdr3_aa: CASSVGGGADSYEQYF
v_call: TRBV2; j_call: TRBJ1-5; clone_size: .; cdr3_length: 14; d_call: TRBD1; cdr3_nt: TGTGCCAGCAAAAGACAGGGGGTGAGTCAGCCCCAGCATTTT; cdr3_aa: CASKRQGVSQPQHF
v_call: TRBV5-8; j_call: TRBJ2-7; clone_size: few; cdr3_length: 13; d_call: .; cdr3_nt: TGTGCCAGCAGCTTGCTGTGGCAGTCTGAGCAGTACTTC; cdr3_aa: CASSLLWQSEQYF
v_call: TRBV7-2; j_call: TRBJ1-1; clone_size: .; cdr3_length: 14; d_call: TRBD1; cdr3_nt: TGTGCCAGCAGCTCCCGGGACAGACGTATTGAAGCTTTCTTT; cdr3_aa: CASSSRDRRIEAFF
v_call: TRBV28; j_call: TRBJ2-2; clone_size: .; cdr3_length: 14; d_call: .; cdr3_nt: TGTGCCAGCATCTCAGGGGCTTACACCGGGGAGCTGTTTTTT; cdr3_aa: CASISGAYTGELFF
v_call: TRBV28; j_call: TRBJ2-1; clone_size: .; cdr3_length: 14; d_call: TRBD1; cdr3_nt: TGTGCCAGCTATGTCCAGGGGGCGCGCAATGAGCAGTTCTTC; cdr3_aa: CASYVQGARNEQFF
v_call: TRBV7-6; j_call: TRBJ2-1; clone_size: .; cdr3_length: 16; d_call: TRBD2; cdr3_nt: TGTGCCAGCAGCTTGGGGGACGGGAGGACCTACAATGAGCAGTTCTTC; cdr3_aa: CASSLGDGRTYNEQFF
v_call: TRBV10-3; j_call: TRBJ2-1; clone_size: .; cdr3_length: 15; d_call: .; cdr3_nt: TGTGCCATCAGGCCTACAGGGAGCTCCTACAATGAGCAGTTCTTC; cdr3_aa: CAIRPTGSSYNEQFF
v_call: TRBV19; j_call: TRBJ2-1; clone_size: .; cdr3_length: 16; d_call: TRBD2; cdr3_nt: TGTGCCAGTAGTAGGATAGCGGGAGGGAACTACAATGAGCAGTTCTTC; cdr3_aa: CASSRIAGGNYNEQFF
v_call: TRBV4-2; j_call: TRBJ2-7; clone_size: few; cdr3_length: 13; d_call: .; cdr3_nt: TGTGCCAGCAGCCGGACAGATAGCCACGAGCAGTACTTC; cdr3_aa: CASSRTDSHEQYF
v_call: TRBV11-2; j_call: TRBJ1-6; clone_size: .; cdr3_length: 15; d_call: .; cdr3_nt: TGTGCCAGCAGCTCGACGGGGGGACGGGGTTCACCCCTCCACTTT; cdr3_aa: CASSSTGGRGSPLHF
v_call: TRBV27; j_call: TRBJ1-5; clone_size: .; cdr3_length: 11; d_call: .; cdr3_nt: TGTGCCAGCGGTGAGGGCGTGCCCCAGCATTTT; cdr3_aa: CASGEGVPQHF
v_call: TRBV4-2; j_call: TRBJ2-1; clone_size: .; cdr3_length: 17; d_call: TRBD2; cdr3_nt: TGTGCCAGCAGCCAAGATACAAGCGGGAACTCCTACAATGAGCAGTTCTTC; cdr3_aa: CASSQDTSGNSYNEQFF
v_call: TRBV28; j_call: TRBJ1-6; clone_size: .; cdr3_length: 16; d_call: .; cdr3_nt: TGTGCCAGCAGTTTAGACAAAGGTGGATATAATTCACCCCTCCACTTT; cdr3_aa: CASSLDKGGYNSPLHF
v_call: TRBV5-1; j_call: TRBJ2-3; clone_size: .; cdr3_length: 15; d_call: .; cdr3_nt: TGCGCCAGCAGCTTGGCAGGGGCCCGCACAGATACGCAGTATTTT; cdr3_aa: CASSLAGARTDTQYF
v_call: TRBV9; j_call: TRBJ1-1; clone_size: .; cdr3_length: 14; d_call: .; cdr3_nt: TGTGCCAGCAGCCCACTGCTCGGGGTTGCTGAAGCTTTCTTT; cdr3_aa: CASSPLLGVAEAFF
v_call: TRBV5-4; j_call: TRBJ2-1; clone_size: few; cdr3_length: 13; d_call: TRBD2; cdr3_nt: TGTGCCAGCAGCCCCCCAGCAGCGGGAGAGGAGTTCTTC; cdr3_aa: CASSPPAAGEEFF
v_call: TRBV4-1; j_call: TRBJ2-7; clone_size: .; cdr3_length: 14; d_call: TRBD2; cdr3_nt: TGCGCCAGCAGCCACCCGGGGGGAGGGTACGAGCAGTACTTC; cdr3_aa: CASSHPGGGYEQYF
v_call: TRBV28; j_call: TRBJ2-5; clone_size: .; cdr3_length: 17; d_call: TRBD1; cdr3_nt: TGTGCCAGCAGTTTAGATCGGTCGACAGGGGGCGAGGAGACCCAGTACTTC; cdr3_aa: CASSLDRSTGGEETQYF
v_call: TRBV4-2; j_call: TRBJ2-1; clone_size: .; cdr3_length: 16; d_call: .; cdr3_nt: TGTGCCAGCAGCCCAACTTCTAGCGCCGAATACAATGAGCAGTTCTTC; cdr3_aa: CASSPTSSAEYNEQFF
v_call: TRBV6-1; j_call: TRBJ1-2; clone_size: once; cdr3_length: 16; d_call: .; cdr3_nt: TGTGCCAGCAGTGAAGTTCGTTGGGCCGGGATTTATGGCTACACCTTC; cdr3_aa: CASSEVRWAGIYGYTF
v_call: TRBV7-9; j_call: TRBJ1-3; clone_size: .; cdr3_length: 17; d_call: .; cdr3_nt: TGTGCCAGCAGCTCTTCTATGACAGCAATCTCTGGAAACACCATATATTTT; cdr3_aa: CASSSSMTAISGNTIYF
v_call: TRBV2; j_call: TRBJ1-5; clone_size: .; cdr3_length: 13; d_call: .; cdr3_nt: TGTGCCACAACCCCCTTGGGAGGTCAGCCCCAGCATTTT; cdr3_aa: CATTPLGGQPQHF
v_call: TRBV4-2; j_call: TRBJ2-3; clone_size: .; cdr3_length: 12; d_call: .; cdr3_nt: TGTGCCAGCAGCCAGTACACAGATACGCAGTATTTT; cdr3_aa: CASSQYTDTQYF
v_call: TRBV4-1; j_call: TRBJ2-5; clone_size: .; cdr3_length: 12; d_call: TRBD2; cdr3_nt: TGCGCCAGCAGCCACGGGGGGGAGACCCAGTACTTC; cdr3_aa: CASSHGGETQYF
v_call: TRBV7-8; j_call: TRBJ2-7; clone_size: .; cdr3_length: 15; d_call: .; cdr3_nt: TGTGCCAGCAGCTTAATCCCGCGGCCCCCCTACGAGCAGTACTTC; cdr3_aa: CASSLIPRPPYEQYF
v_call: TRBV3-1/TRBV3-2; j_call: TRBJ2-7; clone_size: .; cdr3_length: 14; d_call: .; cdr3_nt: TGTGCCAGCAGCCAGGACACACGCTCCTACGAGCAGTACTTC; cdr3_aa: CASSQDTRSYEQYF
v_call: TRBV5-1; j_call: TRBJ2-6; clone_size: .; cdr3_length: 17; d_call: TRBD1; cdr3_nt: TGCGCCAGCAGCTTGCTGGGACAGGGCTCTGGGGCCAACGTCCTGACTTTC; cdr3_aa: CASSLLGQGSGANVLTF
v_call: TRBV29-1; j_call: TRBJ1-5; clone_size: .; cdr3_length: 13; d_call: TRBD1; cdr3_nt: TGCAGCGTTCTGACAGGGGTTGGGCAGCCCCAGCATTTT; cdr3_aa: CSVLTGVGQPQHF
v_call: TRBV4-1; j_call: TRBJ1-1; clone_size: once; cdr3_length: 16; d_call: .; cdr3_nt: TGCGCCAGCAGCCCGTACAGGGTAGGTCTCGACACTGAAGCTTTCTTT; cdr3_aa: CASSPYRVGLDTEAFF
v_call: TRBV5-6; j_call: TRBJ2-7; clone_size: .; cdr3_length: 14; d_call: TRBD2; cdr3_nt: TGTGCCAGCAGGGGAGCTAGCGGATCCTACGAGCAGTACTTC; cdr3_aa: CASRGASGSYEQYF
v_call: TRBV4-2; j_call: TRBJ1-2; clone_size: .; cdr3_length: 19; d_call: TRBD1; cdr3_nt: TGTGCCAGCAGCCAAGATCTGTTGGGACAGGAGGGTTCCGGCTATGGCTACACCTTC; cdr3_aa: CASSQDLLGQEGSGYGYTF
v_call: TRBV6-5; j_call: TRBJ2-1; clone_size: .; cdr3_length: 14; d_call: TRBD2; cdr3_nt: TGTGCCAGCAATAGCGGGGCCACCTACAATGAGCAGTTCTTC; cdr3_aa: CASNSGATYNEQFF
v_call: TRBV28; j_call: TRBJ2-3; clone_size: .; cdr3_length: 15; d_call: .; cdr3_nt: TGTGCCAGCAGTTGGTACCGACAGGGCACAGATACGCAGTATTTT; cdr3_aa: CASSWYRQGTDTQYF
v_call: TRBV4-1; j_call: TRBJ2-1; clone_size: .; cdr3_length: 15; d_call: TRBD1; cdr3_nt: TGCGCCAGCAGCCACTCCGGGACAGGGGACAATGAGCAGTTCTTC; cdr3_aa: CASSHSGTGDNEQFF
v_call: TRBV19; j_call: TRBJ2-3; clone_size: .; cdr3_length: 13; d_call: TRBD1; cdr3_nt: TGTGCCAGCTTAGGGGGCACCACAGATACGCAGTATTTT; cdr3_aa: CASLGGTTDTQYF
v_call: TRBV27; j_call: TRBJ1-4; clone_size: few; cdr3_length: 17; d_call: .; cdr3_nt: TGTGCCAGCAGGAAAAACAGGGATCCTGCAACTAATGAAAAACTGTTTTTT; cdr3_aa: CASRKNRDPATNEKLFF
v_call: TRBV28; j_call: TRBJ2-6; clone_size: .; cdr3_length: 17; d_call: .; cdr3_nt: TGTGCCAGCAGTTTCTCCAGGATAGTCTCTGGGGCCAACGTCCTGACTTTC; cdr3_aa: CASSFSRIVSGANVLTF
v_call: TRBV19; j_call: TRBJ1-5; clone_size: .; cdr3_length: 19; d_call: TRBD1; cdr3_nt: TGTGCCAGTAGTCCCCTCACGTTGACAGGGGATATCCGCAATCAGCCCCAGCATTTT; cdr3_aa: CASSPLTLTGDIRNQPQHF
v_call: TRBV13; j_call: TRBJ2-1; clone_size: .; cdr3_length: 15; d_call: TRBD1; cdr3_nt: TGTGCCAGCAGAGAATATCGGACAGGTTACAATGAGCAGTTCTTC; cdr3_aa: CASREYRTGYNEQFF